These 23 T cell receptor beta chains came from one sample sequenced in a study of CD8+ T cells in alopecia areata (dated by TCRdb to the late 2010s). This sample's treatment or condition label indicates: oral pan-JAK inhibitor, 5-10 mg twice daily. The library came from the immunoSEQ multiplex PCR assay. For TCR sequencing, RNA was extracted from every sample and reverse transcribed into cDNA to serve as template. In TCRdb, the immuneACCESS table is reduced to in-frame sequences with V and J assigned. These tables do not hold every clone; where another copy was compared, an unresolved V gene accounts for under half, and the others remain unexplained. In this sample the table shows 150,000 to 200,000 clones, around 64% of which occur a single time. Jointly, the top ten make up roughly 1.3% of the sample. This specimen consisted of CD4+ T cells sorted from blood, obtained between weeks 47 and 50, from a patient treated with tofacitinib. The receptors come from a human donor with alopecia areata.

J is TRBJ1-2 and V is TRBV7-9; tentative D call: TRBD1 (6 bases). Germline CDR1 reads SEHNR; CDR2 reads FQNEAQ (reference sequence). Trimming shortened V by 5 bases and J by 8 bases, and 12 bases separated the two germline ends. The CDR3 length is 12 residues. As DNA, the CDR3 is TGTGCCAGCAGCCTTAACAGGGACGGCTACACCTTC. It encodes CASSLNRDGYTF.

The chain combines TRBV29-1 with TRBJ1-2, with D possibly being TRBD1 (5 bases). The germline V gene has CDR1 SQVTM and CDR2 ANQGSEA. V lost 5 bases, J lost 1 base, and 14 bases lay in between. This CDR3 spans 14 amino acids. CDR3 nucleotides: TGCAGCGTTCTAGGGGAGAACGGTAACTATGGCTACACCTTC. Translation: CSVLGENGNYGYTF.

As for this clone: The sample holds other DNA sequences that translate to the same CDR3. The chain recombines TRBV29-1 with TRBJ2-5, with 7 nucleotides matching TRBD1. The CDR3 has 13 residues. V gave up 6 bases and J gave up 5 bases; unmatched junction bases: 9. Germline loops: CDR1 SQVTM, CDR2 ANQGSEA. CDR3 in amino acids: CSVAGGVGETQYF. CDR3 coding DNA: TGCAGCGTCGCAGGGGGAGTTGGGGAGACCCAGTACTTC.

The rearrangement joins TRBV19 to TRBJ2-3, with D tentatively TRBD1 or TRBD2 (5 bases each). This CDR3 contains 15 residues. CDR1 is LNHDA, CDR2 SQIVND, per germline (reference sequence). Trimming removed 5 bases at V and 2 bases at J, with 14 bases between. The CDR3 DNA reads as TGTGCCAGTAGTGCGAGGGGTACCACCACAGATACGCAGTATTTT. Its translation: CASSARGTTTDTQYF.

The chain couples TRBV30 to TRBJ1-2, with D hard to call. Germline V gene data show CDR1 as GTSNPN and CDR2 as SVGIG (reference sequence). V lost 8 bases to trimming and J lost 8 bases, with 15 bases between them. The CDR3 is 11 amino acids. The CDR3 loop is CARPLGGGYTF. CDR3 nucleotides: TGTGCCCGCCCGTTGGGAGGCGGCTACACCTTC.

The J gene is TRBJ2-1, the V gene TRBV10-3; 8 nucleotides agree with TRBD1. The CDR3 covers 15 residues. Germline loops: CDR1 ENHRY, CDR2 SYGVKD. V lost 0 bases and J lost 9; bases outside the gene matches: 7. CDR3 in DNA: TGTGCCATCAGTGAGTCTGGGGCAGGGGGCCTTGAGCAGTTCTTC. Residues: CAISESGAGGLEQFF.

This clone was seen only a few times. This chain joins TRBV9 and TRBJ2-1; tentatively, D is TRBD2 (6 bases). The CDR3 covers 14 residues. The V gene's germline CDR1 is SGDLS and CDR2 YYNGEE. V lost 1 base and J 4 bases, leaving 9 bases between the germline ends. CDR3 amino acids: CASSVLGGYNEQFF. CDR3 DNA sequence: TGTGCCAGCAGCGTATTGGGAGGATACAATGAGCAGTTCTTC.

The rearrangement joins TRBV7-3 to TRBJ2-2; no clear D. This CDR3 has 14 amino acids. V gave up 0 bases and J gave up 7 bases, with 9 bases separating them. Germline loops: CDR1 SGHTA, CDR2 FQGTGA. The CDR3 coding sequence is TGTGCCAGCAGCTTAACTCCTTCGTTCGGGGAGCTGTTTTTT. Translation: CASSLTPSFGELFF.

The chain couples TRBV11-3 to TRBJ1-1; unclear D gene. From germline, CDR1 is SGHNT and CDR2 YENEEA. Trimming removed 2 bases at V and 0 bases at J, with 10 bases between. This CDR3 comprises 15 residues. The chain's CDR3 is CASSLRRALNTEAFF. CDR3 nucleotides: TGTGCCAGCAGCTTAAGGCGAGCCTTGAACACTGAAGCTTTCTTT.

This chain's CDR3 is CASSFKATGAFGGTEQYF. The DNA of the CDR3 is TGCGCCAGCAGCTTTAAAGCGACAGGGGCCTTCGGAGGGACCGAGCAGTACTTC. This chain links TRBV5-1 with TRBJ2-7; 8 nucleotides align to TRBD1. The CDR3 sequence is 18 residues long. The V gene end was trimmed by 2 bases and the J gene end by 6 bases; junction bases not matched to a gene: 19. Germline CDR1 is SGHRS and CDR2 is YFSETQ.

The V call is TRBV18, the J call TRBJ1-1; 8 bases align to TRBD1. Losses at the gene ends were 4 bases for V and 1 base for J; bases not matched to a gene: 2. This CDR3 is 14 amino acids long. Germline V gene lookup returns CDR1 KGHSH and CDR2 LQKENI. The chain's CDR3 is CASSHGQGNTEAFF. In DNA, the CDR3 is TGTGCCAGCTCACACGGACAGGGGAACACTGAAGCTTTCTTT.

The V gene is TRBV11-2, the J gene TRBJ2-1; D uncertain. The V gene lost 5 bases and the J gene lost 9 bases, with 8 bases spanning the gap. Germline V CDR1 and CDR2: SGHAT, FQNNGV. The CDR3 consists of 11 residues. The CDR3 DNA reads TGTGCCAGCAGCCCCGGCCGTGAGCAGTTCTTC. Its translation is CASSPGREQFF. Variable domain in full (rest from reference TRBV11-2 and TRBJ2-1): EAGVAQSPRYKIIEKRQSVAFWCNPISGHATLYWYQQILGQGPKLLIQFQNNGVVDDSQLPKDRFSAERLKGVDSTLKIQPAKLEDSAVYLCASSPGREQFFGPGTRLTVL.

The V and J genes are TRBV29-1 and TRBJ2-4, with D unresolved. Deletions cut 1 base from V and 0 bases from J, with 7 bases between. The CDR3 has 14 residues. Germline V gene lookup returns CDR1 SQVTM and CDR2 ANQGSEA. The CDR3 loop is CSVEVRLAKNIQYF. CDR3 in DNA: TGCAGCGTTGAAGTCAGGTTAGCCAAAAACATTCAGTACTTC.

The gene calls are TRBV5-4 and TRBJ2-2; the match to TRBD2 covers 10 bases. The CDR3 is made up of 18 amino acids. V lost 4 bases and J lost 2; bases outside the gene matches: 11. Germline CDR1 SGHNT, CDR2 YYREEE (reference sequence). This chain's CDR3 is CASSPLAGGLSNTGELFF. The CDR3, as DNA: TGTGCCAGCAGCCCCTTAGCGGGGGGCCTATCAAACACCGGGGAGCTGTTTTTT. Supplemented by reference TRBV5-4 and TRBJ2-2, the full variable domain reads ETGVTQSPTHLIKTRGQQVTLRCSSQSGHNTVSWYQQALGQGPQFIFQYYREEENGRGNFPPRFSGLQFPNYSSELNVNALELDDSALYLCASSPLAGGLSNTGELFFGEGSRLTVL.

This clone has only one observation. The V gene is TRBV30, the J gene TRBJ2-2; no firm D call. Germline V lookup: CDR1 GTSNPN, CDR2 SVGIG (reference sequence). This CDR3 spans 13 amino acids. Trimming pared 2 bases from V and 6 bases from J, leaving 10 bases between. CDR3 amino acids: CAWSSSSAGELFF. Here the CDR3 DNA reads TGTGCCTGGAGTTCTTCTAGTGCCGGGGAGCTGTTTTTT. The full variable domain, completed using reference TRBV30 and TRBJ2-2, is SQTIHQWPATLVQPVGSPLSLECTVEGTSNPNLYWYRQAAGRGLQLLFYSVGIGQISSEVPQNLSASRPQDRQFILSSKKLLLSDSGFYLCAWSSSSAGELFFGEGSRLTVL.

A few counts support this clone. Here the CDR3 DNA reads TGTGCCAGCACCCCGGCGAGGGATCAGCCCCAGCATTTT. Translating gives CASTPARDQPQHF. J is TRBJ1-5 and V is TRBV6-1; D is ambiguous. The CDR3 is made up of 13 amino acids. V lost 7 bases, J lost 5 bases, and 12 bases lay in between. CDR1 is MNHNS, CDR2 SASEGT, per germline.

V and J are TRBV6-5 and TRBJ2-5, with 8 bases fitting TRBD1. V lost 6 bases to trimming and J lost 5 bases; unmatched junction nucleotides: 5. This CDR3 is built from 13 residues. The germline gives CDR1 MNHEY, CDR2 SVGAGI. Written as DNA, the CDR3 is TGTGCCAGCAGCCTCGACAGGGGCGAGACCCAGTACTTC. Amino acid sequence: CASSLDRGETQYF.

This clone has only a few counts. This chain joins TRBV29-1 and TRBJ2-5; either TRBD1 or TRBD2 may supply D (5 bases each). CDR1 is SQVTM and CDR2 is ANQGSEA in the germline V gene. V dropped 7 bases and J dropped 0 bases, with 12 bases sitting between them. The CDR3 is 13 amino acids. The CDR3 region has the DNA TGCAGCGACCTGGGACGGAACCAAGAGACCCAGTACTTC. This encodes CSDLGRNQETQYF.

This chain uses TRBV7-2 with TRBJ1-2, with unresolved D. CDR1 and CDR2 (germline): SGHTA, FQGNSA. The CDR3 has 13 amino acids. Trimming shortened V by 5 bases and J by 5 bases, and 12 bases separated the two germline ends. The CDR3 nucleotides read TGTGCCAGCAGCCCAAAACGGGAGTATGGCTACACCTTC. Translating it yields CASSPKREYGYTF.

At least ten counts were recorded for this clone. The genes are TRBV5-6 and TRBJ2-7; D assignment may be TRBD1 or TRBD2 (6 bases each). V was clipped by 1 base and J by 6 bases, with 20 bases between them. The CDR3 is made up of 16 amino acids. Germline CDR1 SGHDT, CDR2 YYEEEE. CDR3 in DNA: TGTGCCAGCAGCTTGAGAGATTCGGGGGCTGAAGGCGAGCAGTACTTC. Protein product: CASSLRDSGAEGEQYF.

The chain has TRBV29-1 and TRBJ2-5; D is undetermined. Near its end, the DNA agrees better with TRBJ2-7, so the J call may be wrong. CDR3 size: 11 residues. Looked up from germline, CDR1 is SQVTM and CDR2 is ANQGSEA. The CDR3 coding sequence is TGCAGCGCTACGGACCTCTACGAGCAGTACTTC. This translates into CSATDLYEQYF.

This clone was picked up a small number of times. The chain is built from TRBV30 and TRBJ2-5; D may be TRBD1 (5 bases). The germline CDR1 and CDR2 sequences are GTSNPN and SVGIG (reference sequence). V shed 0 bases and J shed 3 bases, with 11 bases lying between them. The CDR3 consists of 14 residues. CDR3 protein: CAWSVQAQKETQYF. The CDR3 bases are TGTGCCTGGAGTGTACAGGCCCAGAAAGAGACCCAGTACTTC. The variable domain in full, with the rest retrieved from reference TRBV30 and TRBJ2-5, is SQTIHQWPATLVQPVGSPLSLECTVEGTSNPNLYWYRQAAGRGLQLLFYSVGIGQISSEVPQNLSASRPQDRQFILSSKKLLLSDSGFYLCAWSVQAQKETQYFGPGTRLLVL.

The rearrangement uses TRBV9 and TRBJ1-2; TRBD1 matches 8 bases. V gave up 3 bases and J gave up 0 bases; unmatched junction bases: 7. Germline loops: CDR1 SGDLS, CDR2 YYNGEE. The CDR3 is 16 amino acids. The CDR3 DNA reads TGTGCCAGCAGCGGCGGGGACAGGTCCTCTAACTATGGCTACACCTTC. Its protein is CASSGGDRSSNYGYTF.